A selection of T cell receptor beta chains follows, all from one sample in a study of shared clonotypes between healthy human individuals. The assay was immunoSEQ multiplex PCR, and TCRdb's table has in-frame clones only and misses some. The table lists hundreds of thousands of clones, around 81% of them singletons, with approximately 12% in the top ten. Sequencing input: PBMCs. These receptors all stem from a woman in her 40s in good health. Some clones in this sample may be carry-over from other donors' samples. Both conserved end residues are part of each CDR3. D genes are given only for firm matches. Clone sizes are given selectively: once, few, many, or a class where the clone is expanded.

j_gene,d_gene,abundance,v_gene,CDR3aa,CDR3nt
TRBJ1-2,NA,NA,TRBV28,CASSPAGYGYTF,TGTGCCAGCAGCCCGGCCGGCTATGGCTACACCTTC
TRBJ2-5,TRBD2,NA,TRBV7-7,CASSLNLGLAGAGKETQYF,TGTGCTAGCAGCTTAAACTTGGGACTAGCGGGAGCCGGAAAAGAGACCCAGTACTTC
TRBJ2-7,TRBD1,NA,TRBV7-2,CASSLMGQGHEQYF,TGTGCCAGCAGCTTAATGGGACAGGGTCACGAGCAGTACTTC
TRBJ2-1,NA,NA,TRBV7-3,CASSRDGAQYNEQFF,TGTGCCAGCAGTCGAGACGGGGCACAATACAATGAGCAGTTCTTC
TRBJ1-5,NA,once,TRBV6-1,CASSVQGNQPQHF,TGTGCCAGCAGTGTCCAGGGGAATCAGCCCCAGCATTTT
TRBJ2-3,TRBD2,NA,TRBV10-2,CASTWGGASTDTQYF,TGCGCCAGCACATGGGGGGGAGCTAGCACAGATACGCAGTATTTT
TRBJ2-7,NA,NA,TRBV2,CASSKGPGLYEQYF,TGTGCCAGCAGTAAGGGACCGGGGCTCTACGAGCAGTACTTC
TRBJ1-2,TRBD1,NA,TRBV27,CASSRTGQGASGHGYTF,TGTGCCAGCAGTCGGACGGGACAGGGGGCTTCGGGTCATGGCTACACCTTC
TRBJ2-1,TRBD2,NA,TRBV7-9,CASSPRLAAYNEQFF,TGTGCCAGCAGCCCCAGACTAGCAGCATACAATGAGCAGTTCTTC
TRBJ1-3,NA,NA,TRBV9,CASSRQESGNTIYF,TGTGCCAGCAGTAGGCAGGAATCTGGAAACACCATATATTTT
TRBJ2-1,NA,NA,TRBV20-1,CSAASGNEQFF,TGCAGTGCCGCCTCGGGGAATGAGCAGTTCTTC
TRBJ1-1,NA,NA,TRBV5-1,CASSLDVDTEAFF,TGCGCCAGCAGCCTTGACGTGGACACTGAAGCTTTCTTT
TRBJ1-5,NA,NA,TRBV7-2,CASSFRQLQPQHF,TGTGCCAGCAGCTTTAGACAGCTACAGCCCCAGCATTTT
TRBJ2-2,TRBD1,NA,TRBV9,CASSRSTGQETGELFF,TGTGCCAGCAGCCGTAGTACAGGACAGGAGACCGGGGAGCTGTTTTTT
TRBJ2-7,TRBD1,NA,TRBV6-5,CASSYSPGTGLDEQYF,TGTGCCAGCAGTTACTCTCCCGGGACAGGGCTTGACGAGCAGTACTTC
TRBJ2-1,TRBD2,NA,TRBV7-6,CASSPSGRNYNEQFF,TGTGCCAGCAGCCCCAGCGGGAGGAATTACAATGAGCAGTTCTTC
TRBJ2-3,NA,NA,TRBV2,CASNRFRTDTQYF,TGTGCCAGCAATCGGTTCAGGACAGATACGCAGTATTTT
TRBJ2-3,TRBD2,NA,TRBV6-4,CASSEGLEADTQYF,TGTGCCAGCAGTGAGGGACTAGAAGCAGATACGCAGTATTTT
TRBJ2-3,NA,once,TRBV5-1,CASSWLGRPSTDTQYF,TGCGCCAGCAGCTGGTTGGGGCGACCTAGCACAGATACGCAGTATTTT
TRBJ2-7,NA,NA,TRBV9,CASSVVGGSYEQYF,TGTGCCAGCAGCGTAGTGGGGGGCTCCTACGAGCAGTACTTC
TRBJ2-7,NA,once,TRBV25-1,CASSEPANSYEQYF,TGTGCCAGCAGTGAACCGGCCAACTCCTACGAGCAGTACTTC
TRBJ2-1,NA,NA,TRBV2,CARLGGPLNNEQFF,TGTGCCCGGCTTGGTGGACCCTTGAACAATGAGCAGTTCTTC
TRBJ2-7,TRBD2,NA,TRBV7-2,CASSLVGAGVDEQYF,TGTGCCAGCAGCTTAGTCGGAGCGGGAGTCGACGAGCAGTACTTC
TRBJ1-5,NA,NA,TRBV19,CASTEGPYQPQHF,TGTGCCAGTACGGAGGGGCCTTATCAGCCCCAGCATTTT
TRBJ2-5,NA,NA,TRBV4-1,CASSQDRTPGETQYF,TGCGCCAGCAGCCAAGATCGGACCCCGGGAGAGACCCAGTACTTC
TRBJ2-7,TRBD2,many,TRBV11-2,CASSPFLAGGNYEQYF,TGTGCCAGCAGCCCCTTCTTAGCGGGAGGGAACTACGAGCAGTACTTC
TRBJ1-2,TRBD1,NA,TRBV18,CASSPKLLTGNYGYTF,TGTGCCAGCTCACCAAAACTTCTGACAGGGAACTATGGCTACACCTTC
TRBJ1-4,NA,few,TRBV29-1,CSVVRGEFGKLFF,TGCAGCGTTGTGAGGGGCGAGTTTGGAAAACTGTTTTTT
TRBJ2-3,NA,NA,TRBV7-9,CASSPPGSTDTQYF,TGTGCCAGCAGCCCCCCCGGCAGCACAGATACGCAGTATTTT
TRBJ2-3,TRBD2,NA,TRBV28,CASSPSALAGGSDTQYF,TGTGCCAGCAGTCCTTCCGCACTAGCGGGAGGATCAGATACGCAGTATTTT
TRBJ1-3,NA,NA,TRBV28,CASSSPGVGNTIYF,TGTGCCAGCAGTTCCCCCGGGGTAGGAAACACCATATATTTT
TRBJ1-5,TRBD1,NA,TRBV15,CATSRDPGQGYQPQHF,TGTGCCACCAGCAGAGACCCCGGACAGGGGTATCAGCCCCAGCATTTT
TRBJ2-2,NA,NA,TRBV4-2,CASSQSGELFF,TGTGCCAGCAGCCAATCCGGGGAGCTGTTTTTT
TRBJ1-5,TRBD1,NA,TRBV5-5,CASSLDRVNQPQHF,TGTGCCAGCAGTTTAGACAGGGTTAATCAGCCCCAGCATTTT
TRBJ2-1,TRBD2,NA,TRBV27,CASSFLAGDDNEQFF,TGTGCCAGCAGTTTTTTAGCGGGAGATGACAATGAGCAGTTCTTC
TRBJ2-3,TRBD2,NA,TRBV9,CASSAYSGRVTDTQYF,TGTGCCAGCAGCGCATACAGCGGGAGGGTCACAGATACGCAGTATTTT
TRBJ2-2,NA,NA,TRBV5-1,CASKWGEITGELFF,TGCGCCAGCAAATGGGGGGAGATCACCGGGGAGCTGTTTTTT
TRBJ1-5,TRBD1,NA,TRBV28,CASSRTGGRSQPQHF,TGTGCCAGTTCCCGGACAGGGGGCCGCAGTCAGCCCCAGCATTTT
TRBJ2-1,TRBD2,NA,TRBV5-1,CASSTRGDSYNEQFF,TGCGCCAGCAGCACCCGGGGGGACTCCTACAATGAGCAGTTCTTC
TRBJ2-4,NA,many,TRBV5-4,CASSPLPRGEAKNIQYF,TGTGCCAGCAGCCCCCTTCCCAGGGGTGAAGCCAAAAACATTCAGTACTTC
TRBJ1-4,NA,NA,TRBV7-8,CASSTTGTGGKLFF,TGTGCCAGCAGCACCACGGGAACTGGGGGAAAACTGTTTTTT